The 14 T cell receptor beta chains reported below all come from one sample, sequenced in a study of cytomegalovirus exposure and HLA in healthy donors. Vbeta (60) and Jbeta (13) primers were used in the PCR. The assay was immunoSEQ multiplex PCR, and TCRdb's table has in-frame clones only and misses some. The sample includes about 57,000 clones, roughly 77% seen only once; the top ten take 6.5% to 8.5%. The sequenced sample consisted of PBMCs. These receptor sequences come from a man aged 30 to 45 in good health and CMV-seropositive.

In this sample, this clone turned up once. The rearrangement links TRBV10-2 to TRBJ2-3; TRBD2 aligns across 12 bases. The ends lost 6 bases at V and 3 bases at J; junction bases unmatched: 4. Germline V gives CDR1 WSHSY, CDR2 SAAADI. The CDR3 is 15 amino acids. For the CDR3, the DNA is TGCGCCAGCAGGTGGACTAGCGGGAAGACAGATACGCAGTATTTT. Protein product: CASRWTSGKTDTQYF.

The chain employs TRBV27 and TRBJ1-6, with D perhaps matching TRBD1 (5 bases). Germline assignment: CDR1 MNHEY and CDR2 SMNVEV (reference sequence). The germline V and J ends were trimmed by 5 bases and 8 bases, with 16 bases remaining between them. This CDR3 has 15 residues. The CDR3 sequence is CASSKGRAGDSPLHF. CDR3 nucleotide sequence: TGTGCCAGCAGTAAAGGACGGGCGGGGGATTCACCCCTCCACTTT.

This clone has just a few counts. The chain couples TRBV11-1 to TRBJ2-4; TRBD2 agrees at 7 bases. Germline values: CDR1 SGHAT, CDR2 FQDESV (reference sequence). This CDR3 is built from 17 residues. V trimming: 5 bases; J trimming: 0 bases; junction bases outside the gene matches: 10. CDR3 protein: CASSLRGLDLAKNIQYF. The CDR3 bases are TGTGCCAGCAGCCTCCGTGGACTAGACCTAGCCAAAAACATTCAGTACTTC.

J is TRBJ2-1 and V is TRBV19, with D perhaps TRBD1 (6 bases). Deletions cut 3 bases from V and 8 bases from J, with 20 bases between. Germline lookup yields CDR1 LNHDA and CDR2 SQIVND (reference sequence). The CDR3 length is 16 residues. The CDR3 DNA reads as TGTGCCAGTAGTATCCTTGGCAGGGGTCTTGTCGATGAGCAGTTCTTC. Its protein is CASSILGRGLVDEQFF.

The gene calls are TRBV28 and TRBJ2-5; 7 positions match TRBD1. J gave up 5 bases and V 6 bases, and 6 bases lay outside the gene matches. CDR3 size: 13 residues. Germline CDR1 reads MDHEN; CDR2 reads SYDVKM. The CDR3 sequence is CASSLGQLETQYF. CDR3 DNA: TGTGCCAGCAGCCTGGGACAGTTGGAGACCCAGTACTTC.

V usage is TRBV7-2 and J usage is TRBJ1-2; TRBD1 is a possible D gene (6 bases). Germline CDR1 and CDR2: SGHTA and FQGNSA. This CDR3 region has 14 residues. Trimming took 5 bases from V and 4 from J, leaving 14 bases between them. The CDR3 DNA reads TGTGCCAGCAGCGCGCGACAGGTTTTCTATGGCTACACCTTC. Amino acid sequence: CASSARQVFYGYTF. Full variable domain (missing parts from reference TRBV7-2 and TRBJ1-2): GAGVSQSPSNKVTEKGKDVELRCDPISGHTALYWYRQSLGQGLEFLIYFQGNSAPDKSGLPSDRFSAERTGGSVSTLTIQRTQQEDSAVYLCASSARQVFYGYTFGSGTRLTVV.

The chain joins TRBV5-1 to TRBJ2-5; TRBD2 might be the D (5 bases). V was clipped by 0 bases and J by 2 bases, with 8 bases between them. The CDR3 has 14 residues. CDR1 and CDR2 from the germline V gene are SGHRS and YFSETQ. CDR3 nucleotides: TGCGCCAGCAGCTTGGGTGGAGGTCAAGAGACCCAGTACTTC. Protein: CASSLGGGQETQYF.

CDR3 nucleotides: TGTGCCACCCGGGGGTTCATTTCAGATACGCAGTATTTT. Its protein is CATRGFISDTQYF. The V and J genes are TRBV27 and TRBJ2-3; weak D call: TRBD2 (6 bases). Looked up from germline, CDR1 is MNHEY and CDR2 is SMNVEV (reference sequence). The CDR3 is made up of 13 amino acids. V lost 10 bases, J lost 4 bases, and 15 bases lay in between.

The rearrangement links TRBV29-1 to TRBJ2-7, with a weak D call TRBD2 (5 bases). Germline CDR1 SQVTM, CDR2 ANQGSEA. Trimming stripped 7 bases from V and 4 bases from J, with 11 bases between. The CDR3 contains 11 residues. CDR3 amino acids: CSGTRGYEQYF. CDR3 coding DNA: TGCAGCGGCACCCGGGGATACGAGCAGTACTTC.

The V and J genes are TRBV13 and TRBJ2-3; 8 bases are a match to TRBD2. There are 16 residues in the CDR3. Per germline, CDR1 PRHDT and CDR2 FYEKMQ (reference sequence). The junction had 9 bases not matched to a gene; V was cut back by 5 bases and J by 2 bases. DNA of the CDR3: TGTGCCAGCAGCACCCCGAGCGGGGGAAACACAGATACGCAGTATTTT. It encodes CASSTPSGGNTDTQYF. The full variable domain, its missing parts supplied by reference TRBV13 and TRBJ2-3, is AAGVIQSPRHLIKEKRETATLKCYPIPRHDTVYWYQQGPGQDPQFLISFYEKMQSDKGSIPDRFSAQQFSDYHSELNMSSLELGDSALYFCASSTPSGGNTDTQYFGPGTRLTVL.

This clone has more than one count but fewer than ten. This chain joins TRBV28 and TRBJ2-5, with 8 bases identical to TRBD2. Looked up from germline, CDR1 is MDHEN and CDR2 is SYDVKM. The V segment lost 8 bases and the J segment 5 bases; nucleotides outside the gene matches: 7. The CDR3 spans 13 residues. CDR3 DNA: TGTGCCAGCCTTAAGACTAGCGTGGAGACCCAGTACTTC. Amino acids: CASLKTSVETQYF. Filled out from reference TRBV28 and TRBJ2-5, the complete variable domain reads DVKVTQSSRYLVKRTGEKVFLECVQDMDHENMFWYRQDPGLGLRLIYFSYDVKMKEKGDIPEGYSVSREKKERFSLILESASTNQTSMYLCASLKTSVETQYFGPGTRLLVL.

Only one count was recorded for this clone. The chain uses TRBV28 and TRBJ1-1; tentative D call: TRBD1 (5 bases). V lost 3 bases, J lost 8 bases, and 13 bases lay in between. This CDR3 comprises 13 residues. CDR1 is MDHEN and CDR2 is SYDVKM in the germline V gene. The CDR3 nucleotides read TGTGCCAGCAGTTTCGGCAGGGACTTAGAAGCTTTCTTT. This sequence encodes CASSFGRDLEAFF. The full variable domain, its missing parts supplied by reference TRBV28 and TRBJ1-1, is DVKVTQSSRYLVKRTGEKVFLECVQDMDHENMFWYRQDPGLGLRLIYFSYDVKMKEKGDIPEGYSVSREKKERFSLILESASTNQTSMYLCASSFGRDLEAFFGQGTRLTVV.

This clone showed up just a few times. V usage is TRBV6-5 and J usage is TRBJ1-1, with D possibly being TRBD1 (5 bases). Germline assignment: CDR1 MNHEY and CDR2 SVGAGI. CDR3 length: 12 residues. V lost 6 bases to trimming and J lost 1 base, with 6 bases between them. The CDR3 nucleotides read TGTGCCAGCAGCCAGGGGAACACTGAAGCTTTCTTT. Protein product: CASSQGNTEAFF.

The chain links TRBV7-3 to TRBJ2-2; D might be TRBD2 (5 bases). Germline CDR1 SGHTA, CDR2 FQGTGA. V dropped 5 bases and J dropped 8 bases, with 21 bases sitting between them. The CDR3 sequence is 16 residues long. The CDR3 here is CASSLEAGPARGELFF. CDR3 sequence (DNA): TGTGCCAGCAGCCTCGAGGCGGGCCCCGCCAGAGGGGAGCTGTTTTTT.